The rows below give T cell receptor beta chains drawn from one sample of a study of blood T cell repertoires in COVID-19. Assay: immunoSEQ multiplex PCR; the TCRdb copy retains only in-frame clones and omits some. The sample includes 100,000 to 150,000 clones, 70% to 90% seen only once; the top ten take about 2%. Input material: peripheral blood. The source of these receptors is a man aged 70 or older with active COVID-19. CDR3s include the opening cysteine and the closing phenylalanine or tryptophan. The D gene is left open where the match is weak. Expanded clones are given a class, and other clones once, few, many or no size at all.

13	-	TRBV2	TRBJ2-4	-	CASSDGQGYIQYF	TGTGCCAGCAGTGACGGCCAGGGTTACATTCAGTACTTC
11	-	TRBV20-1	TRBJ2-5	-	CSASVGETQYF	TGCAGTGCTAGCGTGGGCGAGACCCAGTACTTC
15	-	TRBV5-1	TRBJ1-5	-	CASSLEAGDGQPQHF	TGCGCCAGCAGCTTGGAGGCAGGGGACGGTCAGCCCCAGCATTTT
13	-	TRBV7-9	TRBJ2-2	few	CASSSILAGELFF	TGTGCCAGCAGCTCCATCCTAGCCGGGGAGCTGTTTTTT
14	-	TRBV7-2	TRBJ1-3	-	CASSLVSSGNTIYF	TGTGCCAGCAGCTTGGTTAGCTCTGGAAACACCATATATTTT
15	TRBD1	TRBV6-6	TRBJ2-4	-	CASMGAQGAKNIQYF	TGTGCCAGCATGGGGGCACAGGGGGCCAAAAACATTCAGTACTTC
12	TRBD2	TRBV20-1	TRBJ2-1	-	CSASRGGNEQFF	TGCAGTGCTAGTCGGGGGGGCAATGAGCAGTTCTTC
15	TRBD2	TRBV19	TRBJ2-7	-	CASSIEGGRFYEQYF	TGTGCCAGTAGTATAGAAGGCGGGAGATTCTACGAGCAGTACTTC
16	TRBD2	TRBV27	TRBJ2-5	once	CASSPYPTGLAKTQYF	TGTGCCAGCAGTCCATACCCGACAGGACTAGCGAAGACCCAGTACTTC
15	TRBD2	TRBV7-3	TRBJ2-1	-	CASSLRGGRAAEQFF	TGTGCCAGCAGCTTAAGGGGCGGGAGGGCCGCTGAGCAGTTCTTC
19	TRBD2	TRBV5-6	TRBJ2-3	few	CASSRRHSGLAGKTDTQYF	TGTGCCAGCAGCCGCAGACACTCGGGACTAGCGGGTAAAACAGATACGCAGTATTTT
15	TRBD2	TRBV11-2	TRBJ2-3	-	CASSLLAGGQDTQYF	TGTGCCAGCAGCCTTCTAGCGGGAGGGCAAGATACGCAGTATTTT
15	TRBD1	TRBV6-5	TRBJ1-4	-	CASRRDRDRFEKLFF	TGTGCCAGCAGGAGAGACCGGGACAGGTTTGAAAAACTGTTTTTT